Below are 29 T cell receptor beta chains sequenced from a single sample in a study of blood T cell repertoires in COVID-19. Sequenced by immunoSEQ multiplex PCR; TCRdb stores in-frame clones only, minus some. The sample contains around 170,000 clones, over 90% of which appear only once. Input material: peripheral blood. Receptors originate from a man aged 50 or older with acute or convalescent COVID-19.

The chain recombines TRBV19 with TRBJ2-7; 7 nucleotides align to TRBD2. The germline V gene has CDR1 LNHDA and CDR2 SQIVND (reference sequence). The CDR3 is made up of 15 amino acids. V was clipped by 5 bases and J by 2 bases; unmatched bases: 9. The CDR3 DNA is TGTGCCAGTAGTTTAAAGCGGGGAACAACCTACGAGCAGTACTTC. Residues: CASSLKRGTTYEQYF.

This clone has only one observation. The rearrangement joins TRBV4-2 to TRBJ2-5; D is possibly TRBD2 (7 bases). CDR1 LGHNA and CDR2 YNFKEQ come from the germline V gene. Trimming took 0 bases from V and 4 from J, leaving 21 bases between them. This CDR3 is 18 amino acids long. CDR3 residues: CASSQDLSGGPSGETQYF. DNA for the CDR3: TGTGCCAGCAGCCAAGATCTATCCGGGGGGCCCTCGGGAGAGACCCAGTACTTC.

The gene calls are TRBV5-4 and TRBJ2-3, with 8 bases aligning to TRBD2. Germline CDR1 is SGHNT and CDR2 is YYREEE (reference sequence). The CDR3 runs 15 residues. Unmatched junction bases numbered 9, after V lost 3 bases and J lost 6 bases. CDR3 bases: TGTGCCAGCAGCTCTCGGAAGCGGGAGAGGGATACGCAGTATTTT. It is translated as CASSSRKRERDTQYF.

The CDR3 reads CASIGKMNTEAFF. The CDR3 DNA is TGTGCCAGCATCGGGAAGATGAACACTGAAGCTTTCTTT. The chain is built from TRBV6-5 and TRBJ1-1; D ambiguous. The length of the CDR3 is 13 residues. V lost 7 bases and J 0 bases, leaving 9 bases between the germline ends. Germline V CDR1 and CDR2: MNHEY, SVGAGI.

This clone has a handful of counts. The chain recombines TRBV7-9 with TRBJ2-2; 8 bases match TRBD1. Germline V gene lookup returns CDR1 SEHNR and CDR2 FQNEAQ (reference sequence). This CDR3 spans 16 amino acids. Unmatched junction bases numbered 9, after V lost 3 bases and J lost 6 bases. CDR3 bases: TGTGCCAGCAGCTTCCGGACAGGGAAGGCCTCCGGGGAGCTGTTTTTT. This translates into CASSFRTGKASGELFF.

This chain connects TRBV7-9 to TRBJ1-2; TRBD1 aligns across 11 bases. The CDR3 length is 15 residues. Germline assignment: CDR1 SEHNR and CDR2 FQNEAQ (reference sequence). The V and J ends lost 3 bases and 4 bases, in that order; junction bases with no gene match: 4. CDR3 sequence (DNA): TGTGCCAGCAGCTTCGGGACAGGGGGTGGCTATGGCTACACCTTC. Encoded protein: CASSFGTGGGYGYTF. Full variable domain (rest looked up from reference TRBV7-9 and TRBJ1-2): DTGVSQNPRHKITKRGQNVTFRCDPISEHNRLYWYRQTLGQGPEFLTYFQNEAQLEKSRLLSDRFSAERPKGSFSTLEIQRTEQGDSAMYLCASSFGTGGGYGYTFGSGTRLTVV.

The gene calls are TRBV11-2 and TRBJ2-2; 7 bases match TRBD2. Losses at the gene ends were 6 bases for V and 6 bases for J; bases not matched to a gene: 13. The V gene's germline CDR1 is SGHAT and CDR2 FQNNGV. This CDR3 is built from 16 residues. CDR3 protein: CASRTPGAGTAGELFF. CDR3 nucleotide sequence: TGTGCCAGCAGAACCCCTGGAGCGGGGACGGCCGGGGAGCTGTTTTTT.

The chain employs TRBV7-9 and TRBJ1-2; D is unclear. The V end lost 5 bases, the J end lost 8 bases, and 21 bases lay between the germline ends. From germline, CDR1 is SEHNR and CDR2 FQNEAQ (reference sequence). The CDR3 covers 15 residues. Here the CDR3 reads CASSARGVKGRGYTF. The DNA of the CDR3 is TGTGCCAGCAGCGCCCGCGGGGTGAAGGGTCGAGGCTACACCTTC.

This clone was seen only a few times. CDR3 amino acids: CASSSIEHADLRKRWYF. The DNA for the CDR3 is TGTGCCAGCAGCTCAATCGAACACGCGGACTTACGAAAACGATGGTATTTT. The genes are TRBV5-4 and TRBJ2-3, with D tentatively TRBD2 (5 bases). Deletions cut 3 bases from V and 14 bases from J, with 31 bases between. CDR1 and CDR2 from the germline V gene are SGHNT and YYREEE (reference sequence). CDR3 length: 17 amino acids.

The rearrangement links TRBV9 to TRBJ1-2; unclear D gene. Germline values: CDR1 SGDLS, CDR2 YYNGEE. The CDR3 runs to 12 residues. V was shortened by 4 bases and J by 8 bases, with 12 bases between the two germline ends. CDR3 sequence: CASSIPPGGYTF. In nucleotides, the CDR3 is TGTGCCAGCAGCATACCCCCCGGGGGCTACACCTTC. Full variable domain (missing parts from reference TRBV9 and TRBJ1-2): DSGVTQTPKHLITATGQRVTLRCSPRSGDLSVYWYQQSLDQGLQFLIQYYNGEERAKGNILERFSAQQFPDLHSELNLSSLELGDSALYFCASSIPPGGYTFGSGTRLTVV.

This clone was observed once. Different DNA sequences within this sample yield the same CDR3. This rearrangement joins TRBV28 to TRBJ2-2; 8 bases map to TRBD1. The CDR3 is 15 residues long. Losses at the gene ends were 5 bases for V and 4 bases for J; bases not matched to a gene: 6. CDR1 is MDHEN, CDR2 SYDVKM, per germline. The CDR3 bases are TGTGCCAGCAGTCCGCAGGGACAGGTCACCGGGGAGCTGTTTTTT. It codes for CASSPQGQVTGELFF.

V is TRBV27 and J is TRBJ1-1; perhaps TRBD1 as D (6 bases). V lost 5 bases, J lost 0 bases, and 16 bases lay in between. Germline CDR1 is MNHEY and CDR2 is SMNVEV (reference sequence). This CDR3 region has 16 residues. CDR3 DNA: TGTGCCAGCAGTCCGATACTGACAGGTCTGAACACTGAAGCTTTCTTT. Protein: CASSPILTGLNTEAFF.

The rearrangement uses TRBV30 and TRBJ2-3; 10 bases map to TRBD2. The length of the CDR3 is 15 residues. V was pared by 0 bases and J by 3 bases, with 3 bases of the junction left unmatched. From germline, CDR1 is GTSNPN and CDR2 SVGIG (reference sequence). CDR3 coding DNA: TGTGCCTGGAGTGTACTTAGCGGGGGGACAGATACGCAGTATTTT. It encodes CAWSVLSGGTDTQYF.

The chain carries TRBV7-9 and TRBJ2-2, with D possibly matching TRBD1 (5 bases). Germline CDR1 is SEHNR and CDR2 is FQNEAQ (reference sequence). The CDR3 extends over 15 amino acids. Trimming took off 11 bases at V and 3 bases at J, with 19 bases between the two ends. The CDR3 DNA is TGTGCCCTTACCGTCCAGGGCCCCTACACCGGGGAGCTGTTTTTT. The encoded protein is CALTVQGPYTGELFF.

J is TRBJ1-3 and V is TRBV7-9; possible D gene TRBD1, 5 bases. Trimming removed 5 bases at V and 4 bases at J, with 15 bases between. Germline V gives CDR1 SEHNR, CDR2 FQNEAQ (reference sequence). CDR3 size: 15 residues. CDR3 sequence (DNA): TGTGCCAGCAGCACGTCAGGGATTCCCGGAAACACCATATATTTT. As protein: CASSTSGIPGNTIYF.

The rearrangement links TRBV5-1 to TRBJ2-5; D ambiguous. The CDR3 is 12 residues long. Between the trimmed V and J ends, which lost 0 bases and 5 bases, there was a span of 5 bases. Germline loops: CDR1 SGHRS, CDR2 YFSETQ. CDR3 loop: CASSLAFETQYF. The DNA of the CDR3 is TGCGCCAGCAGCTTGGCATTCGAGACCCAGTACTTC.

CDR3: CAWSVQGGGYGYTF. CDR3 coding DNA: TGTGCCTGGAGTGTCCAGGGCGGGGGCTATGGCTACACCTTC. The V call is TRBV30, the J call TRBJ1-2, with D perhaps matching TRBD1 (5 bases). This CDR3 comprises 14 residues. Per the germline V gene, CDR1 is GTSNPN and CDR2 is SVGIG (reference sequence). Trimming cost V 0 bases and J 4 bases, with 12 bases left between them.

V and J are TRBV3-1 (or the pseudogene TRBV3-2) and TRBJ2-7; D is uncertain. Trimming took 5 bases from V and 0 from J, leaving 14 bases between them. Germline loops: CDR1 LGHDT, CDR2 YNNKEL (reference sequence). The CDR3 covers 15 residues. CDR3 residues: CASSANGGHSYEQYF. CDR3 in DNA: TGTGCCAGCAGCGCTAACGGCGGCCACTCCTACGAGCAGTACTTC.

The genes are TRBV5-1 and TRBJ2-5; 7 bases are a match to TRBD2. J lost 5 bases, V lost 2 bases, and 9 bases had no gene match. Germline V CDR1 and CDR2: SGHRS, YFSETQ. This CDR3 spans 15 amino acids. CDR3: CASSLSGDGGETQYF. The CDR3 nucleotides are TGCGCCAGCAGCTTAAGCGGGGATGGGGGGGAGACCCAGTACTTC. Full variable domain (outside the CDR3, taken from reference TRBV5-1 and TRBJ2-5): KAGVTQTPRYLIKTRGQQVTLSCSPISGHRSVSWYQQTPGQGLQFLFEYFSETQRNKGNFPGRFSGRQFSNSRSEMNVSTLELGDSALYLCASSLSGDGGETQYFGPGTRLLVL.

V and J are TRBV13 and TRBJ1-3, with TRBD1 as a possible D gene (5 bases). This CDR3 spans 14 amino acids. V was cut by 1 base and J by 4 bases, with 8 bases left in between. CDR1 PRHDT and CDR2 FYEKMQ come from the germline V gene (reference sequence). This chain's CDR3 is CASSLVGVGNTIYF. The CDR3 DNA reads TGTGCCAGCAGCTTAGTAGGGGTCGGAAACACCATATATTTT. The whole variable domain, remainder taken from reference TRBV13 and TRBJ1-3, is AAGVIQSPRHLIKEKRETATLKCYPIPRHDTVYWYQQGPGQDPQFLISFYEKMQSDKGSIPDRFSAQQFSDYHSELNMSSLELGDSALYFCASSLVGVGNTIYFGEGSWLTVV.

The V gene is TRBV24-1, the J gene TRBJ2-2, with 7 positions matching TRBD1. V was clipped by 7 bases and J by 0 bases; unmatched bases: 1. The germline CDR1 and CDR2 sequences are KGHDR and SFDVKD. The CDR3 consists of 14 residues. CDR3 nucleotides: TGTGCCACCAGAGGGACAGCGAACACCGGGGAGCTGTTTTTT. This sequence encodes CATRGTANTGELFF.

This chain links TRBV9 with TRBJ2-5; no firm D call. The CDR3 contains 14 residues. Germline assignment: CDR1 SGDLS and CDR2 YYNGEE. V lost 4 bases and J 3 bases, leaving 13 bases between the germline ends. As DNA, the CDR3 is TGTGCCAGCAGCTTAAGTGGCATCAAAGAGACCCAGTACTTC. Translating gives CASSLSGIKETQYF.

The genes are TRBV9 and TRBJ2-1, with 7 nucleotides matching TRBD2. In germline, CDR1 is SGDLS, CDR2 YYNGEE. The CDR3 has 16 residues. Unmatched junction bases numbered 5, after V lost 0 bases and J lost 2 bases. In DNA form, the CDR3 reads TGTGCCAGCAGCGTAGACACGGGAGGTACCTACAATGAGCAGTTCTTC. This translates into CASSVDTGGTYNEQFF.

The V call is TRBV12-3 or TRBV12-4, the J call TRBJ2-1; TRBD1 matches 7 bases. The V segment lost 5 bases and the J segment 6 bases; nucleotides outside the gene matches: 4. This CDR3 comprises 13 residues. CDR3 sequence (DNA): TGTGCCAGCAGTGAGGGACAGTCCAATGAGCAGTTCTTC. It is translated as CASSEGQSNEQFF.

V usage is TRBV4-1 and J usage is TRBJ2-3; 10 nucleotides line up with TRBD2. Looked up from germline, CDR1 is MGHRA and CDR2 is YSYEKL. CDR3 size: 15 residues. V lost 4 bases, J lost 0 bases, and 1 base stayed unmatched. The CDR3 bases are TGCGCCAGCAGCCTAGCGGGAGGAAGCACAGATACGCAGTATTTT. Protein sequence: CASSLAGGSTDTQYF.

The chain recombines TRBV2 with TRBJ2-3, with 8 positions matching TRBD1. Trimming cost V 6 bases and J 0 bases; bases outside gene matches: 8. There are 16 residues in the CDR3. The germline gives CDR1 SNHLY, CDR2 FYNNEI. The DNA of the CDR3 is TGTGCCAGCAGAAGGGACAGGAAGGCTAGCACAGATACGCAGTATTTT. As protein: CASRRDRKASTDTQYF. The full variable domain, its missing parts supplied by reference TRBV2 and TRBJ2-3, is EPEVTQTPSHQVTQMGQEVILRCVPISNHLYFYWYRQILGQKVEFLVSFYNNEISEKSEIFDDQFSVERPDGSNFTLKIRSTKLEDSAMYFCASRRDRKASTDTQYFGPGTRLTVL.

The DNA of the CDR3 is TGTGCCAGCAGTTTCATTGGGGGGGCGCGATCTGAAGCTTTCTTT. Its protein product is CASSFIGGARSEAFF. The V call is TRBV28, the J call TRBJ1-1, with D maybe TRBD1 (6 bases). V was cut by 3 bases and J by 6 bases, with 17 bases left in between. Germline lookup yields CDR1 MDHEN and CDR2 SYDVKM. This CDR3 is 15 amino acids long.

The chain links TRBV18 to TRBJ2-5; D possibly corresponds to TRBD1 (5 bases). Trimming left V 1 base short and J 5 bases short, with 8 bases between. Germline CDR1 KGHSH, CDR2 LQKENI. The CDR3 spans 13 residues. The CDR3 region is CASSPQGLETQYF. The CDR3, as DNA: TGTGCCAGCTCACCACAGGGGTTGGAGACCCAGTACTTC.

This clone was observed a handful of times. This chain uses TRBV6-5 with TRBJ1-6, with D unresolved. The V and J ends lost 4 bases and 8 bases respectively, with 15 bases between them. This CDR3 contains 15 residues. Germline CDR1 MNHEY, CDR2 SVGAGI. CDR3 residues: CASSSKSPFDSPLHF. CDR3 nucleotides: TGTGCCAGCAGTTCCAAGAGTCCTTTTGATTCACCCCTCCACTTT.